These T cell receptor beta chains were read from a single sample in a study of Ad26.COV2.S vaccination and SARS-CoV-2 variants. TCRdb's copy holds only in-frame clones and misses some; the assay was immunoSEQ multiplex PCR. The sample records around 380,000 clones, around 85% being singletons. The sequences come from peripheral blood, collected in a trial of Ad26.COV2.S vaccine versus placebo. Receptors originate from a person between 18 and 59 years old who received the Ad26.COV2.S COVID-19 vaccine or a placebo. Both conserved end residues are part of each CDR3. The D gene is left open where the match is weak. Some rows have no size entry. The others give once, few or many, or a class for an expanded clone.

TRBV6-6	-	-	TRBJ1-5	16	CASSPERDGGIRPQHF	TGTGCCAGCAGTCCCGAACGGGACGGGGGGATACGGCCCCAGCATTTT
TRBV10-2	TRBD2	-	TRBJ2-1	14	CASSVTSVYNEQFF	TGCGCCAGCAGTGTAACTAGCGTCTACAATGAGCAGTTCTTC
TRBV5-1	-	-	TRBJ1-1	14	CASSLGGIDREAFF	TGCGCCAGCAGCTTGGGGGGGATTGACAGGGAAGCTTTCTTT
TRBV5-5	-	-	TRBJ2-1	13	CASSLVSQTPPFF	TGTGCCAGCAGCTTGGTGTCTCAAACCCCTCCGTTCTTC
TRBV5-1	-	-	TRBJ1-1	14	CASSFLWGSTEAFF	TGCGCCAGCAGCTTCCTCTGGGGAAGCACTGAAGCTTTCTTT
TRBV28	-	-	TRBJ2-2	14	CASSSDTGTRELFF	TGTGCCAGCAGTTCGGACACAGGGACCAGGGAGCTGTTTTTT
TRBV3-1/TRBV3-2	-	-	TRBJ1-1	13	CASSQLGRTEAFF	TGTGCCAGCAGCCAACTGGGCAGGACTGAAGCTTTCTTT
TRBV3-1/TRBV3-2	-	-	TRBJ2-2	19	CASSQTRYRTNLNTGELFF	TGTGCCAGCAGCCAAACCCGCTACAGGACGAACTTGAACACCGGGGAGCTGTTTTTT
TRBV5-4	-	-	TRBJ2-3	17	CASSGGGQILSTDTQYF	TGTGCCAGCAGCGGGGGGGGGCAGATTCTTAGCACAGATACGCAGTATTTT
TRBV2	TRBD1	-	TRBJ1-6	14	CASSDQGVYSPLHF	TGTGCCAGCAGTGATCAGGGGGTCTATTCACCCCTCCACTTT
TRBV4-3	TRBD1	-	TRBJ1-1	17	CASSQEVDRGGHTEAFF	TGCGCCAGCAGCCAAGAGGTAGACAGGGGAGGACACACTGAAGCTTTCTTT
TRBV5-1	-	-	TRBJ1-2	16	CASSSYDRLANYGYTF	TGCGCCAGCAGCAGTTACGACAGATTAGCTAACTATGGCTACACCTTC
TRBV9	TRBD1	-	TRBJ2-6	16	CASSGTGFSGANVLTF	TGTGCCAGCAGCGGGACAGGGTTCTCTGGGGCCAACGTCCTGACTTTC
TRBV30	-	-	TRBJ1-2	13	CAWSGRTVLGYTF	TGTGCCTGGAGCGGACGGACAGTCTTGGGCTACACCTTC
TRBV2	-	-	TRBJ1-1	13	CASRRQENTEAFF	TGTGCCAGCAGAAGACAGGAGAACACTGAAGCTTTCTTT
TRBV5-1	TRBD2	-	TRBJ2-3	17	CASSILTSGGTTDTQYF	TGCGCCAGCAGCATCCTGACTAGCGGGGGGACCACAGATACGCAGTATTTT
TRBV9	-	-	TRBJ2-7	13	CASSRDFSYEQYF	TGTGCCAGCAGTCGGGACTTCTCCTACGAGCAGTACTTC
TRBV3-1/TRBV3-2	-	few	TRBJ1-2	15	CASSRVDGHIDGYTF	TGTGCCAGCAGCCGGGTCGACGGACATATTGATGGCTACACCTTC
TRBV10-3	TRBD2	-	TRBJ2-1	15	CAISESGLVSNEQFF	TGTGCCATCAGTGAGTCGGGACTAGTCAGCAATGAGCAGTTCTTC
TRBV9	TRBD1	-	TRBJ1-2	13	CASSPGTGDGYTF	TGTGCCAGCAGCCCCGGGACAGGGGATGGCTACACCTTC
TRBV29-1	-	once	TRBJ2-7	12	CSARTASYEQYF	TGCAGCGCTAGGACAGCATCCTACGAGCAGTACTTC
TRBV30	TRBD1	-	TRBJ1-5	13	CAWGGTGSQPQHF	TGTGCCTGGGGCGGGACAGGGAGTCAGCCCCAGCATTTT
TRBV5-3	-	-	TRBJ1-2	12	CARSLRGSGYTF	TGTGCCAGAAGCTTGAGGGGGAGTGGCTACACCTTC
TRBV5-1	-	-	TRBJ2-7	15	CASSLAEGKAYEQYF	TGCGCCAGCAGCTTGGCCGAGGGTAAAGCCTACGAGCAGTACTTC
TRBV19	-	-	TRBJ1-2	16	CASKGPGQGLNYGYTF	TGTGCCAGTAAAGGGCCGGGGCAGGGCCTCAACTATGGCTACACCTTC
TRBV20-1	-	few	TRBJ2-5	11	CSCAAQETQYF	TGCAGTTGTGCGGCTCAAGAGACCCAGTACTTC
TRBV7-6	-	few	TRBJ1-3	16	CASSERSSSSGNTIYF	TGTGCCAGCAGCGAGCGAAGCAGTTCTTCTGGAAACACCATATATTTT
TRBV24-1	-	-	TRBJ2-3	12	CATSDWDRTQYF	TGTGCCACCAGTGATTGGGACCGTACGCAGTATTTT
TRBV10-3	TRBD2	-	TRBJ2-1	15	CAITTGLAGSNEQFF	TGTGCCATCACTACGGGACTAGCGGGGTCGAATGAGCAGTTCTTC
TRBV5-4	TRBD2	once	TRBJ2-3	14	CASSLSGGRDTQYF	TGTGCCAGCAGCTTGAGCGGGGGTAGGGATACGCAGTATTTT
TRBV18	-	-	TRBJ1-2	12	CASSPRADGYTF	TGTGCCAGCTCACCCCGGGCGGATGGCTACACCTTC
TRBV19	-	-	TRBJ2-5	14	CASSIQGYGETQYF	TGTGCCAGTAGTATACAGGGATACGGGGAGACCCAGTACTTC
TRBV12-5	-	-	TRBJ1-3	16	CASGLSAGLSGNTIYF	TGTGCTAGTGGCCTCTCCGCGGGTCTCTCTGGAAACACCATATATTTT
TRBV11-2	-	-	TRBJ1-1	14	CASSLVDSGTEAFF	TGTGCCAGCAGCTTAGTAGACTCTGGCACTGAAGCTTTCTTT
TRBV6-1	TRBD1	-	TRBJ1-3	18	CASSDQGTGYPSGNTIYF	TGTGCCAGCAGTGATCAAGGGACAGGATATCCCTCTGGAAACACCATATATTTT
TRBV27	-	-	TRBJ1-1	14	CASSFGRVNTEAFF	TGTGCCAGCAGTTTCGGCAGGGTGAACACTGAAGCTTTCTTT
TRBV6-4	-	medium-sized	TRBJ2-1	13	CASGQTESGEQFF	TGTGCCAGCGGACAAACGGAGTCCGGTGAGCAGTTCTTC
TRBV4-3	-	-	TRBJ1-3	16	CASSQEWEGAGNTIYF	TGCGCCAGCAGCCAAGAGTGGGAGGGTGCAGGAAACACCATATATTTT
TRBV6-2/TRBV6-3	TRBD1	-	TRBJ1-5	18	CASSFPRDRVNSNQPQHF	TGTGCCAGCAGTTTCCCCAGGGACAGGGTGAATAGCAATCAGCCCCAGCATTTT
TRBV7-8	-	-	TRBJ1-5	14	CASSFTPRDSSQHF	TGTGCCAGCAGCTTTACACCCCGGGACTCGTCCCAGCATTTT
TRBV4-1	TRBD1	-	TRBJ2-3	15	CASIPGQGSTDTQYF	TGCGCCAGCATCCCGGGACAGGGGTCCACAGATACGCAGTATTTT
TRBV25-1	-	-	TRBJ1-5	17	CASSAKRRIYSNQPQHF	TGTGCCAGCAGTGCGAAGAGACGGATTTATAGCAATCAGCCCCAGCATTTT
TRBV24-1	TRBD1	-	TRBJ2-1	14	CATSDGDRPNEQFF	TGTGCCACCAGTGACGGGGACAGACCCAATGAGCAGTTCTTC
TRBV7-2	TRBD1	once	TRBJ1-1	16	CASSRGTANMNTEAFF	TGTGCCAGCAGCCGCGGGACAGCAAACATGAACACTGAAGCTTTCTTT
TRBV6-2/TRBV6-3	-	-	TRBJ1-1	16	CASSYSIGDSNTEAFF	TGTGCCAGCAGTTACTCGATCGGGGATTCGAACACTGAAGCTTTCTTT